The 3 T cell receptor beta chains given below trace back to one sample, sequenced in a study of OX40 agonist ivuxolimab in advanced cancers. Method: immunoSEQ multiplex PCR; TCRdb's copy keeps in-frame clones and lacks some. This table holds roughly 80,000 clones, about 92% found once. The sequences come from CD4+ or CD8+ T cells sorted from blood, collected in a trial of the OX40 agonist ivuxolimab. The source of these receptors is an adult with an advanced solid tumor such as melanoma, head and neck, liver or kidney cancer.

V and J are TRBV25-1 and TRBJ2-7, with D possibly TRBD2 on 5 matching bases. V was clipped by 4 bases and J by 6 bases, with 13 bases between them. This CDR3 has 13 amino acids. CDR1 and CDR2 from the germline V gene are MGHDK and SYGVNS. The CDR3 DNA is TGTGCCAGCAGTGCGGGGTTTTCAGGCGAGCAGTACTTC. Residues: CASSAGFSGEQYF.

The chain combines TRBV9 with TRBJ2-7, with 14 bases fitting TRBD2. CDR3 length: 15 amino acids. V trimming: 4 bases; J trimming: 6 bases; junction bases outside the gene matches: 6. Germline values: CDR1 SGDLS, CDR2 YYNGEE. The CDR3, as DNA: TGTGCCAGCAGCCTGGGACTAGCGGGAGAGGTCGAGCAGTACTTC. It codes for CASSLGLAGEVEQYF. Using reference TRBV9 and TRBJ2-7 for the parts outside the CDR3, the full variable domain is DSGVTQTPKHLITATGQRVTLRCSPRSGDLSVYWYQQSLDQGLQFLIQYYNGEERAKGNILERFSAQQFPDLHSELNLSSLELGDSALYFCASSLGLAGEVEQYFGPGTRLTVT.

This chain uses TRBV25-1 with TRBJ1-1; D is undetermined. Germline V gives CDR1 MGHDK, CDR2 SYGVNS. Trimming removed 3 bases at V and 1 base at J, with 9 bases between. The CDR3 runs to 14 residues. The CDR3 loop is CASSDSFGNTEAFF. CDR3 DNA sequence: TGTGCCAGCAGTGATTCCTTCGGGAACACTGAAGCTTTCTTT.